These T cell receptor beta chains were read from a single sample in a study of radiation and T cells in renal cell carcinoma. The repertoire was sequenced with immunoSEQ multiplex PCR; TCRdb's copy has only in-frame clones and lacks some. Of 150,000 or so clones listed, 88% were seen once; the top ten hold around 4%. The sample was blood, taken from a patient whose treatment included radiotherapy and nephrectomy. These receptor sequences come from a woman aged 65 to 85 with renal cell carcinoma. CDR3s include the opening cysteine and the closing phenylalanine or tryptophan. The D gene is left open where the match is weak. Size values are once, few and many counts, or a class for expanded clones, and some rows have none.

len,v_gene,j_gene,d_gene,abundance,CDR3aa,CDR3nt
12,TRBV6-1,TRBJ2-3,.,.,CATPDFTDTQYF,TGTGCCACCCCGGACTTCACAGATACGCAGTATTTT
17,TRBV5-1,TRBJ2-3,TRBD2,.,CASSLSGTSVGTDTQYF,TGCGCCAGCAGCTTAAGCGGGACTAGCGTTGGCACAGATACGCAGTATTTT
13,TRBV6-5,TRBJ1-1,.,.,CASSYKSVTEAFF,TGTGCCAGCAGTTACAAGTCAGTCACTGAAGCTTTCTTT
16,TRBV9,TRBJ2-1,.,.,CASSVVAVGGENEQFF,TGTGCCAGCAGCGTAGTGGCGGTTGGCGGGGAGAATGAGCAGTTCTTC
17,TRBV4-1,TRBJ2-5,.,.,CASSQGSLDRKTATQYF,TGCGCCAGCAGCCAAGGATCACTGGACAGAAAGACCGCGACCCAGTACTTC
15,TRBV2,TRBJ1-6,TRBD1,.,CASSEMGQGGSPLHF,TGTGCCAGCAGTGAAATGGGACAGGGTGGATCACCCCTCCACTTT
15,TRBV2,TRBJ1-1,.,.,CASRPTAQPNTEAFF,TGTGCCAGCAGACCTACGGCTCAGCCGAACACTGAAGCTTTCTTT
14,TRBV5-1,TRBJ1-2,.,once,CASSGTALSYGYTF,TGCGCCAGCAGCGGGACGGCCCTCAGCTATGGCTACACCTTC
14,TRBV5-1,TRBJ2-3,TRBD2,.,CASQTAGGPDTQYF,TGCGCCAGTCAAACAGCGGGGGGGCCAGATACGCAGTATTTT
16,TRBV21-1,TRBJ2-2,.,.,CASSNPSGGNTGELFF,TGTGCCAGCAGCAACCCTAGCGGGGGGAACACCGGGGAGCTGTTTTTT
15,TRBV6-6,TRBJ1-2,.,.,CASSYSQGLLWGYTF,TGTGCCAGCAGTTACTCGCAGGGGCTACTTTGGGGCTACACCTTC
17,TRBV19,TRBJ2-2,.,.,CASSNPSQLWGTGELFF,TGTGCCAGTAGTAACCCCTCACAACTGTGGGGCACCGGGGAGCTGTTTTTT
16,TRBV5-1,TRBJ2-1,.,once,CASRVTATSSYNEQFF,TGCGCCAGCAGAGTGACGGCGACTAGCTCCTACAATGAGCAGTTCTTC
16,TRBV28,TRBJ2-7,.,.,CASSGELKSPTTEQYF,TGTGCCAGCAGCGGAGAACTGAAATCCCCGACTACCGAGCAGTACTTC
15,TRBV19,TRBJ2-3,TRBD2,once,CASSQPSGVTDTQYF,TGTGCCAGTAGCCAACCTAGCGGAGTCACAGATACGCAGTATTTT
14,TRBV9,TRBJ2-7,TRBD1,.,CASSVGTGGGGQYF,TGTGCCAGCAGCGTAGGGACAGGGGGCGGTGGGCAGTACTTC
15,TRBV5-1,TRBJ2-3,.,.,CASSLGGEALDTQYF,TGCGCCAGCAGCTTGGGCGGGGAAGCACTTGATACGCAGTATTTT
11,TRBV6-5,TRBJ2-7,.,.,CASRQGFEQYF,TGTGCCAGCAGGCAGGGGTTCGAGCAGTACTTC
13,TRBV5-1,TRBJ2-7,.,.,CASRVGGIHEQYF,TGCGCCAGCAGGGTAGGGGGAATCCACGAGCAGTACTTC
14,TRBV6-5,TRBJ2-1,TRBD2,.,CASSGYGTNNEQFF,TGTGCCAGCAGTGGTTACGGGACTAACAATGAGCAGTTCTTC
15,TRBV5-1,TRBJ2-1,TRBD2,.,CASSLSGVNYNEQFF,TGCGCCAGCAGCTTAAGCGGGGTCAACTACAATGAGCAGTTCTTC
15,TRBV7-2,TRBJ1-6,.,.,CASSNFPRGNSPLHF,TGTGCCAGCAGCAACTTTCCCCGTGGGAATTCACCCCTCCACTTT
16,TRBV7-2,TRBJ1-5,.,.,CASSSPGQYSNQPQHF,TGTGCCAGCAGCTCTCCAGGACAGTATAGCAATCAGCCCCAGCATTTT
14,TRBV7-8,TRBJ1-1,.,.,CASTSQTKNTEAFF,TGTGCCAGCACCTCCCAGACGAAGAACACTGAAGCTTTCTTT
13,TRBV7-8,TRBJ1-5,.,.,CASEQGWDQPQHF,TGTGCCAGTGAACAGGGCTGGGATCAGCCCCAGCATTTT
16,TRBV15,TRBJ1-5,TRBD1,.,CATSPPGTGGGQPQHF,TGTGCCACCAGCCCACCCGGGACAGGGGGCGGTCAGCCCCAGCATTTT
15,TRBV5-4,TRBJ2-2,.,.,CASSSPEGGPGELFF,TGTGCCAGCAGCTCGCCCGAGGGGGGTCCCGGGGAGCTGTTTTTT
12,TRBV5-1,TRBJ2-7,.,.,CASREDSYEQYF,TGCGCCAGCAGGGAGGACAGCTACGAGCAGTACTTC
14,TRBV15,TRBJ2-5,.,.,CATSRATPTETQYF,TGTGCCACCAGCAGAGCAACCCCTACTGAGACCCAGTACTTC
15,TRBV5-1,TRBJ2-2,TRBD1,.,CASRPGTANTGELFF,TGCGCCAGCAGGCCCGGGACAGCGAACACCGGGGAGCTGTTTTTT
13,TRBV29-1,TRBJ1-1,TRBD1,.,CSVWDRGTTEAFF,TGCAGCGTCTGGGACAGGGGGACCACTGAAGCTTTCTTT
16,TRBV11-2,TRBJ2-5,.,.,CASSPVRLPYQETQYF,TGTGCCAGCAGCCCCGTGAGACTTCCGTACCAAGAGACCCAGTACTTC
12,TRBV7-9,TRBJ1-6,TRBD1,.,CASGQGNSPLHF,TGTGCCAGTGGACAGGGAAATTCACCCCTCCACTTT
18,TRBV4-1,TRBJ2-2,TRBD1,.,CASSQARDRGDYTGELFF,TGCGCCAGCAGCCAAGCCCGGGACAGGGGCGATTACACCGGGGAGCTGTTTTTT
14,TRBV7-2,TRBJ1-1,.,.,CASSLLRGNTEAFF,TGTGCCAGCAGCTTATTGAGGGGAAACACTGAAGCTTTCTTT
14,TRBV6-4,TRBJ1-2,.,.,CASSEAGQGYGYTF,TGTGCCAGCAGTGAAGCGGGGCAGGGCTATGGCTACACCTTC
13,TRBV2,TRBJ2-7,TRBD1,once,CASSKDRVGEQYF,TGTGCCAGCAGTAAGGACAGGGTGGGGGAGCAGTACTTC
14,TRBV19,TRBJ2-5,TRBD2,.,CASRDRGGSETQYF,TGTGCCAGCCGCGACCGGGGGGGATCAGAGACCCAGTACTTC
13,TRBV2,TRBJ1-2,.,.,CASSEGGSYGYTF,TGTGCCAGCAGTGAAGGGGGCAGCTATGGCTACACCTTC
13,TRBV2,TRBJ2-7,.,.,CASRRDGSYEQYF,TGTGCCAGCAGGAGGGACGGCTCCTACGAGCAGTACTTC
14,TRBV5-1,TRBJ1-2,TRBD1,.,CASSGTGGSYGYTF,TGCGCCAGCAGCGGGACAGGGGGCAGCTATGGCTACACCTTC
14,TRBV30,TRBJ1-4,.,few,CAWRHSGGSEKLFF,TGTGCCTGGCGGCACAGTGGGGGTAGTGAAAAACTGTTTTTT
15,TRBV5-1,TRBJ2-7,.,.,CASSGGASGRYEQYF,TGCGCCAGCAGCGGGGGCGCCTCCGGGAGGTACGAGCAGTACTTC
14,TRBV5-1,TRBJ2-5,.,few,CASSYGTSQETQYF,TGCGCCAGCAGCTACGGGACAAGTCAAGAGACCCAGTACTTC
14,TRBV7-2,TRBJ1-2,TRBD1,.,CASSRTGAPGGYTF,TGTGCCAGCAGCCGAACAGGGGCCCCCGGTGGCTACACCTTC
15,TRBV11-2,TRBJ1-6,.,.,CASSQGTAYNSPLHF,TGTGCCAGCAGCCAAGGGACGGCTTATAATTCACCCCTCCACTTT
15,TRBV6-1,TRBJ1-2,TRBD1,.,CASSEGQGTNYGYTF,TGTGCCAGCAGTGAAGGACAGGGTACTAACTATGGCTACACCTTC
13,TRBV25-1,TRBJ1-2,.,few,CASSDLGGRGYTF,TGTGCCAGCAGTGATTTAGGGGGTCGAGGCTACACCTTC
12,TRBV7-3,TRBJ1-6,.,.,CASSTGDSPLHF,TGTGCCAGCAGCACGGGGGATTCACCCCTCCACTTT